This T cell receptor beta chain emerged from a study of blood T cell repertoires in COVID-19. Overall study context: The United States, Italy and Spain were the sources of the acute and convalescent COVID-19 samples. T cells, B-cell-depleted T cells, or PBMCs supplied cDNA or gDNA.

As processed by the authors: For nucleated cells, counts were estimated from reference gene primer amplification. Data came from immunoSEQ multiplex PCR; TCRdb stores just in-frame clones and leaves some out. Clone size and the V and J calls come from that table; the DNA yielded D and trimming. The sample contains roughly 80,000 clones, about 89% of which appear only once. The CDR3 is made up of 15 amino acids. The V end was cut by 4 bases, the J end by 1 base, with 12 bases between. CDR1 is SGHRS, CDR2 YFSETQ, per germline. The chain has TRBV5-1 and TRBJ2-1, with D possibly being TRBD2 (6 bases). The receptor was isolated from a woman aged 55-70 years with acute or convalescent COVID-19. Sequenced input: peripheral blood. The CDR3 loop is CASSPELASYNEQFF. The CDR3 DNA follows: TGCGCCAGCAGCCCTGAACTAGCATCCTACAATGAGCAGTTCTTC.